The 5 T cell receptor beta chains presented below share a single source sample, sequenced in a study of blood T cell repertoires in COVID-19. TCRdb keeps only in-frame clones here, not all; method: immunoSEQ multiplex PCR. The data contain roughly 250,000 clones, roughly 83% of them singletons. Material: peripheral blood. These receptors came from a woman of 80 years or more with acute or convalescent COVID-19.

The CDR3 DNA reads TGCGCCAGCACCTTGGGGGGACAGCACACTGAAGCTTTCTTT. This sequence encodes CASTLGGQHTEAFF. The chain employs TRBV4-1 and TRBJ1-1; 7 bases are shared with TRBD1. Germline CDR1 MGHRA, CDR2 YSYEKL. V lost 7 bases and J lost 3; bases outside the gene matches: 8. The CDR3 has 14 amino acids.

The sample holds one count of this clone. The chain recombines TRBV15 with TRBJ2-1, with D unclear. Germline assignment: CDR1 LNHNV and CDR2 YYDKDF (reference sequence). V was pared by 0 bases and J by 0 bases, with 6 bases between. This CDR3 spans 15 amino acids. The CDR3 bases are TGTGCCACCAGCAGAGAGGTGCGCTCCTACAATGAGCAGTTCTTC. It specifies CATSREVRSYNEQFF.

V and J are TRBV19 and TRBJ2-7; 7 bases align to TRBD2. Per germline, CDR1 LNHDA and CDR2 SQIVND (reference sequence). This CDR3 contains 15 residues. V shed 8 bases and J 6 bases; nucleotides not matched to a gene: 16. DNA for the CDR3: TGTGCCAGTTGGGGGGGGGAGCCGACCCTTGGCGAGCAGTACTTC. This gives the protein CASWGGEPTLGEQYF. Variable domain in full (rest from reference TRBV19 and TRBJ2-7): DGGITQSPKYLFRKEGQNVTLSCEQNLNHDAMYWYRQDPGQGLRLIYYSQIVNDFQKGDIAEGYSVSREKKESFPLTVTSAQKNPTAFYLCASWGGEPTLGEQYFGPGTRLTVT.

The J gene is TRBJ1-2, the V gene TRBV18; 9 positions match TRBD1. There are 15 residues in the CDR3. Germline values: CDR1 KGHSH, CDR2 LQKENI. Trimming took 6 bases from V and 2 from J; bases not matched to a gene: 7. The DNA for the CDR3 is TGTGCCAGCTCCCTGGGACAGGGTCAGAACTATGGCTACACCTTC. Encoded protein: CASSLGQGQNYGYTF.

V and J are TRBV6-5 and TRBJ1-4, with 11 bases that match TRBD1. Germline V gives CDR1 MNHEY, CDR2 SVGAGI. This CDR3 spans 15 amino acids. V was pared by 7 bases and J by 13 bases, with 14 bases of the junction left unmatched. CDR3 sequence (DNA): TGTGCCAGCACCCCAGGGGACAGGGGGACGCAGAGACTGTTTTTT. Protein: CASTPGDRGTQRLFF.